This T cell receptor (beta chain) was identified during a study of T cells in Graves' hyperthyroidism and ophthalmopathy. Study overall: Peripheral blood collection took place at initial diagnosis, before any treatment. Findings and limits, study-wide: By a 13 V-J model, ophthalmopathy was set apart from stable hyperthyroidism.

Graves' hyperthyroidism qualified as stable when ophthalmopathy did not progress within 18 months. With a duration under 2 months, the hyperthyroidism was newly diagnosed in patients aged 18 to 65. Amplified TCR beta CDR3 regions came from RNA transcripts. Carried out on the TCR CDR3, a first-round RT-PCR used the HTBI primer set. TCRdb redid the calling of the multiplex PCR reads with MiXCR, one entry per CDR3 protein. The table has roughly 420,000 distinct CDR3 sequences, 15% to 17% seen once; the top ten hold approximately 7.5%. This clonotype was seen more than once but under ten times. Its antigen is not identified. The length of the CDR3 is 14 residues. Trimming took off 3 bases at V and 3 bases at J, with 11 bases between the two ends. Germline CDR1 is ENHRY and CDR2 is SYGVKD.

Source material: blood. The chain combines TRBV10-3 with TRBJ1-2; D is perhaps TRBD1 (6 bases). This receptor was taken from a woman between 18 and 30 years old with Graves' hyperthyroidism. The CDR3 is CAISEGGAHYGYTF. The CDR3 DNA reads as TGTGCCATCAGTGAAGGGGGGGCGCACTATGGCTACACCTTC.